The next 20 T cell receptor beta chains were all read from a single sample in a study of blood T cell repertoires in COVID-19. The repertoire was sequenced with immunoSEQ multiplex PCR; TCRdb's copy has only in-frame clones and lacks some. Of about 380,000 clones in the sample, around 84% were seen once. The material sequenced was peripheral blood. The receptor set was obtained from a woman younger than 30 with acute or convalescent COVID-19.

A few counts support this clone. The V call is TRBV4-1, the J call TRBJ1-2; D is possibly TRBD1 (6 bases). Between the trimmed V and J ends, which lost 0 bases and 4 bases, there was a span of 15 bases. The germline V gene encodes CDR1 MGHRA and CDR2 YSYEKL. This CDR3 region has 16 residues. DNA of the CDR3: TGCGCCAGCAGCCAAGATCAGGGAGGGGGTGGCTATGGCTACACCTTC. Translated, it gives CASSQDQGGGGYGYTF.

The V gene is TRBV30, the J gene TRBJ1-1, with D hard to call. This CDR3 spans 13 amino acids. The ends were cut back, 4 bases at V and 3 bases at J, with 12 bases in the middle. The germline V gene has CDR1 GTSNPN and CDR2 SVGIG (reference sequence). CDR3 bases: TGTGCCTGGACCACCAACTTCGACACTGAAGCTTTCTTT. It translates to CAWTTNFDTEAFF.

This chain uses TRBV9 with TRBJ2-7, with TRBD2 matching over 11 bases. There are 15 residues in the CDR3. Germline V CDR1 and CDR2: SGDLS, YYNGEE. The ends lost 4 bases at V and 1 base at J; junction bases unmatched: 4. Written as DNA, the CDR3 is TGTGCCAGCAGCAAACTAGCGGGAGTATCCTACGAGCAGTACTTC. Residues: CASSKLAGVSYEQYF. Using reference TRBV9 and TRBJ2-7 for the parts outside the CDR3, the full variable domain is DSGVTQTPKHLITATGQRVTLRCSPRSGDLSVYWYQQSLDQGLQFLIQYYNGEERAKGNILERFSAQQFPDLHSELNLSSLELGDSALYFCASSKLAGVSYEQYFGPGTRLTVT.

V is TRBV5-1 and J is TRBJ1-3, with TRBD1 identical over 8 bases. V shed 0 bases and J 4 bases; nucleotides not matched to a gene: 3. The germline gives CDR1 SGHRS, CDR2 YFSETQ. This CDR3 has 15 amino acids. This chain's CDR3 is CASSLAGGVGNTIYF. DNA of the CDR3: TGCGCCAGCAGCTTGGCAGGGGGCGTAGGAAACACCATATATTTT.

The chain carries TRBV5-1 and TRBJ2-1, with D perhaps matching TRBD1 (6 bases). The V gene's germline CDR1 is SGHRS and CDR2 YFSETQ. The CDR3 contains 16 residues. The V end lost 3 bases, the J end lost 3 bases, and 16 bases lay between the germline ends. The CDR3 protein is CASSSETGTHYNEQFF. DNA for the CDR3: TGCGCCAGCAGCTCGGAAACCGGGACACACTACAATGAGCAGTTCTTC.

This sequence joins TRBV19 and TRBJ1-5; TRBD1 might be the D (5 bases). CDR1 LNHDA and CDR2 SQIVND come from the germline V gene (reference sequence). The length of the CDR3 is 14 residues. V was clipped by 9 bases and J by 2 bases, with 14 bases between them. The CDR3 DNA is TGTGCCAGCAGACTGCCGGGGGGCAATCAGCCCCAGCATTTT. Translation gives CASRLPGGNQPQHF.

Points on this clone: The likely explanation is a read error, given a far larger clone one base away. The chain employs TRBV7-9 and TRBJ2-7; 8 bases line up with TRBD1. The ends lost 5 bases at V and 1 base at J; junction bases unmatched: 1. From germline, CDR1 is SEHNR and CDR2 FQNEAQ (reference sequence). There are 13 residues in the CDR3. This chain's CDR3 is CASSRTGSYEQYF. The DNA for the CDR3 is TGTGCCAGCAGCCGGACAGGGTCCTACGAGCAGTACTTC.

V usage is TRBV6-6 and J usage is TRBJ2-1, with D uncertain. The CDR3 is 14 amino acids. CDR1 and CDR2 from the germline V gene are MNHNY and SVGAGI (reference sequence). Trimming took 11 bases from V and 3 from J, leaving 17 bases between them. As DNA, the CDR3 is TGTGCCGTTTCTGAGGCCATTGACTACAATGAGCAGTTCTTC. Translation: CAVSEAIDYNEQFF.

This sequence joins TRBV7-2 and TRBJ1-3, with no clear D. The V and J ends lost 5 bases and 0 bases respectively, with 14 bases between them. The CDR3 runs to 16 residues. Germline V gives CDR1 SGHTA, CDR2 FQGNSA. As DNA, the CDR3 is TGTGCCAGCAGCCTTATAGGGAGGGCCTCTGGAAACACCATATATTTT. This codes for CASSLIGRASGNTIYF.

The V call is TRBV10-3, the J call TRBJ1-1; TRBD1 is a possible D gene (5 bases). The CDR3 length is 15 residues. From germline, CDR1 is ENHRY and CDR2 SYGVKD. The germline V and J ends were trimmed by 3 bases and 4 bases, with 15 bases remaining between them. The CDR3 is CAISETPTGVTEAFF. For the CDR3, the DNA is TGTGCCATCAGTGAAACCCCTACGGGGGTCACTGAAGCTTTCTTT.

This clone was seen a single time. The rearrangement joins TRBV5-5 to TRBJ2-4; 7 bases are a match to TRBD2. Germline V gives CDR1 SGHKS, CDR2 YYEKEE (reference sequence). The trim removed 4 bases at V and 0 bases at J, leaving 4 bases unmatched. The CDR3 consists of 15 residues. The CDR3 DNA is TGTGCCAGCAGCCTTAGCGGGTTAGCCAAAAACATTCAGTACTTC. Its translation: CASSLSGLAKNIQYF.

This CDR3 reads CAWRRDTNQPQHF. The CDR3 DNA is TGTGCCTGGCGCCGGGACACCAATCAGCCCCAGCATTTT. The chain uses TRBV30 and TRBJ1-5; tentatively, D is TRBD1 (6 bases). Germline CDR1 is GTSNPN and CDR2 is SVGIG (reference sequence). CDR3 length: 13 residues. The germline V and J ends were trimmed by 5 bases and 3 bases, with 11 bases remaining between them.

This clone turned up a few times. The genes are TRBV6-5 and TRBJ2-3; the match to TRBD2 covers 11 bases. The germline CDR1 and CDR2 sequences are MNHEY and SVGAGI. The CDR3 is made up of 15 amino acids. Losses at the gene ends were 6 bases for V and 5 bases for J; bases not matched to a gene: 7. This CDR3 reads CASRLTSGMGDTQYF. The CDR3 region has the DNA TGTGCCAGCAGACTGACTAGCGGGATGGGAGATACGCAGTATTTT.

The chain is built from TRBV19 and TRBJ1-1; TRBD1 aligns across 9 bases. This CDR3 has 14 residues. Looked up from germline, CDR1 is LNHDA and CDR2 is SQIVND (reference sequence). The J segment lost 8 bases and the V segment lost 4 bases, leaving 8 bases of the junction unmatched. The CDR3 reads CASSTTGGPAEAFF. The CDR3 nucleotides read TGTGCCAGTAGTACGACAGGGGGGCCTGCGGAAGCTTTCTTT.

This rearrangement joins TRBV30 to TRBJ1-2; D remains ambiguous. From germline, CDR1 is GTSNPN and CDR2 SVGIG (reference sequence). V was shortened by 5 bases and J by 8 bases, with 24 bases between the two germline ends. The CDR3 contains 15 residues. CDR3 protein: CAWDQEGYLTIGYTF. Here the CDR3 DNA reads TGTGCCTGGGACCAGGAGGGCTATCTAACTATCGGCTACACCTTC.

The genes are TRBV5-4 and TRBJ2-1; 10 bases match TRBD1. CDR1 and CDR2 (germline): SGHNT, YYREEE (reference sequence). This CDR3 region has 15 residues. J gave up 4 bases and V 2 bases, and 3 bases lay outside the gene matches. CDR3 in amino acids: CASSFGTGVYNEQFF. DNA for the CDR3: TGTGCCAGCAGCTTCGGGACAGGGGTATACAATGAGCAGTTCTTC. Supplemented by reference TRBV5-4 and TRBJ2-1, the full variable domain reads ETGVTQSPTHLIKTRGQQVTLRCSSQSGHNTVSWYQQALGQGPQFIFQYYREEENGRGNFPPRFSGLQFPNYSSELNVNALELDDSALYLCASSFGTGVYNEQFFGPGTRLTVL.

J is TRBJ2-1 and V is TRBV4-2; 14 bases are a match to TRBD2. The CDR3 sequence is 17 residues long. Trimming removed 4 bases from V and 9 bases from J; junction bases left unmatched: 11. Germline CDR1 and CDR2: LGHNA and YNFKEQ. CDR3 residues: CASSRKTGTSGSVEQFF. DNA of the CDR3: TGTGCCAGCAGCCGAAAAACCGGGACTAGCGGGAGTGTTGAGCAGTTCTTC.

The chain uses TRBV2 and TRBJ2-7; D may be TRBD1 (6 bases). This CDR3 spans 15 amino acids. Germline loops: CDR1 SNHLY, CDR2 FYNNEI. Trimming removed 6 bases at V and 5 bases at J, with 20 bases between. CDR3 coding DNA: TGTGCCAGCAGCCAGATAGGGCAGGGGAAAAACGAGCAGTACTTC. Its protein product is CASSQIGQGKNEQYF.

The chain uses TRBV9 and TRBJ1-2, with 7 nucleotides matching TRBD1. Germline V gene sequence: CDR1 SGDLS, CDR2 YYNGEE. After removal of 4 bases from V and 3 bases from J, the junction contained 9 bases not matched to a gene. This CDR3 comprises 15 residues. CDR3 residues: CASSTGETDYYGYTF. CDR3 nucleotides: TGTGCCAGCAGCACAGGGGAGACAGACTACTATGGCTACACCTTC.

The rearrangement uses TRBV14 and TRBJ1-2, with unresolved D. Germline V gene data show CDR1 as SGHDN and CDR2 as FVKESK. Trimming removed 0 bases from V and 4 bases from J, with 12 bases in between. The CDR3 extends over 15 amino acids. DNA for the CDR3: TGTGCCAGCAGCCAAGATCGTAATGGCTTCTATGGCTACACCTTC. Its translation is CASSQDRNGFYGYTF.